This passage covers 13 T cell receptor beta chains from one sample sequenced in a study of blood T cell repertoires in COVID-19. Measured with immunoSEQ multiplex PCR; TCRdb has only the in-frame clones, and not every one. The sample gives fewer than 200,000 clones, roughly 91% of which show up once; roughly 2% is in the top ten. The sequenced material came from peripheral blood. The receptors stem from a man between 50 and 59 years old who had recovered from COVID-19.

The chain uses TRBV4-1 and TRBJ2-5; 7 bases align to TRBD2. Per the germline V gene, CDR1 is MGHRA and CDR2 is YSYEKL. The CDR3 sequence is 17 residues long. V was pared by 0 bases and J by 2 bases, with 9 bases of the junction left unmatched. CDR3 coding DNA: TGCGCCAGCAGCCAAGATCCGCCAGCGGGGCTTCAAGAGACCCAGTACTTC. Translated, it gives CASSQDPPAGLQETQYF.

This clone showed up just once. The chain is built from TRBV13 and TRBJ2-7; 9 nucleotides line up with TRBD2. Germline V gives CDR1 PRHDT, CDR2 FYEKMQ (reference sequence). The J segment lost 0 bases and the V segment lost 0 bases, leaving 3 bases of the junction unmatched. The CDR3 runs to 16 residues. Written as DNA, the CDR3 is TGTGCCAGCAGCTTAGGCTCTAGCGGGGTCTCCTACGAGCAGTACTTC. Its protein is CASSLGSSGVSYEQYF.

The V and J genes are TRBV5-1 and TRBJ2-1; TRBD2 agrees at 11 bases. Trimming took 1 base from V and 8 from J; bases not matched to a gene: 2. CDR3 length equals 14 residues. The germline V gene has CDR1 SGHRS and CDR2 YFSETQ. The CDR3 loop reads CASSLTSGGDEQFF. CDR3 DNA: TGCGCCAGCAGCTTGACTAGCGGGGGCGATGAGCAGTTCTTC.

CDR3 bases: TGTGCCAGCAGTCCCTCCTGGGGGCCCCTCTCTAGCAATCAGCCCCAGCATTTT. Translation: CASSPSWGPLSSNQPQHF. This chain uses TRBV27 with TRBJ1-5; D perhaps matches TRBD1 (6 bases). The germline V gene has CDR1 MNHEY and CDR2 SMNVEV (reference sequence). The length of the CDR3 is 18 residues. Between the trimmed V and J ends, which lost 5 bases and 0 bases, there was a span of 20 bases.

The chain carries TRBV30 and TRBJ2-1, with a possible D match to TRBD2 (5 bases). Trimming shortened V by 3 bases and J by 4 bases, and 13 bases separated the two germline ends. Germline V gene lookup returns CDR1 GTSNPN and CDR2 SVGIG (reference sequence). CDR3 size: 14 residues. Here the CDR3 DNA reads TGTGCCTGGAGGGAGGTGTCGGGGTACAATGAGCAGTTCTTC. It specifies CAWREVSGYNEQFF.

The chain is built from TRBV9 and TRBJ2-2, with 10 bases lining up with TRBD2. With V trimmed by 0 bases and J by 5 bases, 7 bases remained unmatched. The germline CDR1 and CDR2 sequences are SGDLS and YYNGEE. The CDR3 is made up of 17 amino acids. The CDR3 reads CASSVALLAGRTGELFF. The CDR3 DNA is TGTGCCAGCAGCGTAGCTTTACTAGCGGGAAGAACCGGGGAGCTGTTTTTT. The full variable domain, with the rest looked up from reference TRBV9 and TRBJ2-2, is DSGVTQTPKHLITATGQRVTLRCSPRSGDLSVYWYQQSLDQGLQFLIQYYNGEERAKGNILERFSAQQFPDLHSELNLSSLELGDSALYFCASSVALLAGRTGELFFGEGSRLTVL.

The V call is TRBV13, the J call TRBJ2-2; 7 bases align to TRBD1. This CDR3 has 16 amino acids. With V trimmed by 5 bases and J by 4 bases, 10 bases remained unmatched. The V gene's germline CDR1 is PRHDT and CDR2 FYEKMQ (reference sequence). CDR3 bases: TGTGCCAGCAGCGAGCGGACAGGCCGGGTCACCGGGGAGCTGTTTTTT. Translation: CASSERTGRVTGELFF.

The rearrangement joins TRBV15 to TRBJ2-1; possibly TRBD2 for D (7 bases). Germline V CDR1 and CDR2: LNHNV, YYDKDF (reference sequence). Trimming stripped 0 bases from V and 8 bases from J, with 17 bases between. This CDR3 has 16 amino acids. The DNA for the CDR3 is TGTGCCACCAGCAGAGATTGGGCAGGGGCGGGGGATGAGCAGTTCTTC. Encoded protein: CATSRDWAGAGDEQFF.

The CDR3 here is CASSEVARSSYNEQFF. CDR3 in DNA: TGTGCCAGCAGTGAAGTGGCTAGAAGCTCCTACAATGAGCAGTTCTTC. The rearrangement uses TRBV6-1 and TRBJ2-1; no definite D call. Germline V gives CDR1 MNHNS, CDR2 SASEGT. V was pared by 1 base and J by 0 bases, with 10 bases between. CDR3 length: 16 amino acids.

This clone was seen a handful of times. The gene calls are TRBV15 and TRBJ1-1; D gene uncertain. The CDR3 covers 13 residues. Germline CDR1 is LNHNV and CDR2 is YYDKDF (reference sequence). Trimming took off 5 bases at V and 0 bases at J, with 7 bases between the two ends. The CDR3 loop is CATSQAMNTEAFF. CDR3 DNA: TGTGCCACCAGCCAAGCGATGAACACTGAAGCTTTCTTT.

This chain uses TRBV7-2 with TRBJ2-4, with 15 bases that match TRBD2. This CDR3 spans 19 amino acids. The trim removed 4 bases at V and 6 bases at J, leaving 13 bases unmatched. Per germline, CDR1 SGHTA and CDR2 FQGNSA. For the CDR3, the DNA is TGTGCCAGCAGCTCCGGACTAGCGGGGGGGCCTCTCGGCGGAAACATTCAGTACTTC. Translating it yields CASSSGLAGGPLGGNIQYF.

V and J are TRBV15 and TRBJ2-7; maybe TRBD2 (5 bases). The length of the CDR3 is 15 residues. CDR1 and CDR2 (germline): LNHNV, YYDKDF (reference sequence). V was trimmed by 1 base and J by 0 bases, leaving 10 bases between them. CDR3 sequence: CATSRAPGSSYEQYF. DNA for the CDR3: TGTGCCACCAGCAGAGCTCCGGGAAGCTCCTACGAGCAGTACTTC. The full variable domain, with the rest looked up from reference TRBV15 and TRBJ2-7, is DAMVIQNPRYQVTQFGKPVTLSCSQTLNHNVMYWYQQKSSQAPKLLFHYYDKDFNNEADTPDNFQSRRPNTSFCFLDIRSPGLGDTAMYLCATSRAPGSSYEQYFGPGTRLTVT.

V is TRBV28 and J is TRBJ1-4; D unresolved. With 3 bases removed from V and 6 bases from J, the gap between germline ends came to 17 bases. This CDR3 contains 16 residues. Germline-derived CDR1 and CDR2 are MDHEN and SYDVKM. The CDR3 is CASSFPTGGIYEKLFF. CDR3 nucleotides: TGTGCCAGCAGTTTCCCCACGGGAGGGATCTATGAAAAACTGTTTTTT.